The 2 T cell receptor beta chains below come from one sample, sequenced in a study of neurological immune-mediated disorders. TCRdb re-analysed the 5' RACE reads in MiXCR, keeping a single row per CDR3 protein. The table lists 71,000 or so distinct CDR3 sequences, around 13% of them singletons. Sample time point: longitudinal time-point 1 (baseline). The material sequenced was PBMCs. The receptor source for this set is a female donor with HTLV-1-associated myelopathy (HAM/TSP).

The rearrangement joins TRBV15 to TRBJ1-4; D not certain. Trimming removed 0 bases at V and 5 bases at J, with 13 bases between. The CDR3 is 16 residues long. The germline gives CDR1 LNHNV, CDR2 YYDKDF (reference sequence). CDR3 in DNA: TGTGCCACCAGCAGAGATTGGGCAGGTTTAAATGAAAAACTGTTTTTT. It yields the protein CATSRDWAGLNEKLFF.

There are many counts of this clonotype. Mismatch with germline at one junction end may stem from a read error. The gene calls are TRBV7-2 and TRBJ2-7; D gene unclear. Germline-derived CDR1 and CDR2 are SGHTA and FQGNSA. This CDR3 is 12 amino acids long. The CDR3 nucleotides read TGTGTCAGCAGCGAGCAACGTGGGGAGCAGTACTTC. This sequence encodes CVSSEQRGEQYF.